At least ten counts were recorded for the clone carrying this TCR beta chain. The CDR3 runs to 11 residues. Germline V gene sequence: CDR1 MNHEY, CDR2 SVGAGI. Between the trimmed V and J ends, which lost 5 bases and 2 bases, there was a span of 3 bases. TCRdb reanalysed the RT-PCR reads using MiXCR and keeps one entry per CDR3 protein. The sample comprises about 830,000 distinct CDR3 sequences, less than 20% of which are singletons, and roughly a tenth rests with the top ten. This sample was included in a study of response to subunit inactivated influenza vaccine. The chain uses TRBV6-5 and TRBJ2-5; D is unresolved. The origin of this receptor is a man in his fifties who received an inactivated influenza vaccine. The sample consisted of PBMCs from blood, taken more than 4 days after vaccination. CDR3 in amino acids: CASSRQETQYF. CDR3 sequence (DNA): TGTGCCAGCAGTCGTCAAGAGACCCAGTACTTC.